Shown below are 24 T cell receptor beta chains from a single sample sequenced in a study of T cells in Graves' hyperthyroidism and ophthalmopathy. Template material for amplifying TCR beta CDR3 regions consisted of RNA transcripts. RT-PCR in the first round (using the HTBI primer set) targeted the TCR CDR3. One entry per CDR3 protein, called by TCRdb with MiXCR from the multiplex PCR reads. The repertoire holds about 420,000 distinct CDR3 sequences, around 15% seen once, with about 5% in the top ten. The specimen sequenced was blood. The receptors stem from a young woman with Graves' hyperthyroidism.

Many counts were recorded for this clonotype. This rearrangement joins TRBV2 to TRBJ2-1, with 10 bases matching TRBD1. The V and J ends lost 8 bases and 9 bases, in that order; junction bases with no gene match: 10. This CDR3 comprises 14 residues. Germline V gives CDR1 SNHLY, CDR2 FYNNEI. CDR3 protein: CASVRDRGWSEQFF. The DNA of the CDR3 is TGTGCCAGCGTAAGGGACAGGGGATGGAGTGAGCAGTTCTTC.

In this sample, this clonotype turned up a few times. The chain links TRBV24-1 to TRBJ2-3, with D tentatively TRBD2 (6 bases). Deletions cut 12 bases from V and 1 base from J, with 13 bases between. CDR1 is KGHDR, CDR2 SFDVKD, per germline. The CDR3 spans 13 residues. The DNA of the CDR3 is TGTGCCTCGGCGGGAATAGGCACAGATACGCAGTATTTT. This translates into CASAGIGTDTQYF.

There are many counts of this clonotype. The chain couples TRBV30 to TRBJ2-7; unclear D gene. The V end lost 3 bases, the J end lost 3 bases, and 15 bases lay between the germline ends. Germline V gene lookup returns CDR1 GTSNPN and CDR2 SVGIG (reference sequence). The CDR3 is 14 residues long. The chain's CDR3 is CAWSPGPGYYEQYF. In DNA, the CDR3 is TGTGCCTGGAGCCCCGGCCCCGGTTACTACGAGCAGTACTTC.

V is TRBV15 and J is TRBJ2-1; 15 nucleotides match TRBD2. Germline V CDR1 and CDR2: LNHNV, YYDKDF (reference sequence). This CDR3 has 18 amino acids. V lost 9 bases to trimming and J lost 0 bases; unmatched junction nucleotides: 9. CDR3 nucleotides: TGTGCCACGGCGGGGACTAGCGGGAGGACGAGCTCCTACAATGAGCAGTTCTTC. Its protein is CATAGTSGRTSSYNEQFF.

CDR3 sequence (DNA): TGCAGTGCTAGAAAGGGGCGGGGGGGACAGGGCACAGATACGCAGTATTTT. It encodes CSARKGRGGQGTDTQYF. The chain employs TRBV20-1 and TRBJ2-3, with a possible D match to TRBD2 (9 bases). CDR1 and CDR2 from the germline V gene are DFQATT and SNEGSKA (reference sequence). The V and J ends lost 2 bases and 1 base respectively, with 19 bases between them. This CDR3 is 17 amino acids long.

Ten or more counts support this clonotype. The rearrangement links TRBV20-1 to TRBJ2-3, with a tentative D call TRBD2 (6 bases). Germline loops: CDR1 DFQATT, CDR2 SNEGSKA (reference sequence). V lost 6 bases and J 2 bases, leaving 21 bases between the germline ends. This CDR3 is 16 amino acids long. CDR3 bases: TGCAGTGCCACTAGGGGTAGCGGACCCACCACAGATACGCAGTATTTT. Its protein is CSATRGSGPTTDTQYF.

This clonotype was recorded many times. The J gene is TRBJ2-3, the V gene TRBV27; the match to TRBD1 covers 9 bases. This CDR3 has 16 amino acids. The germline gives CDR1 MNHEY, CDR2 SMNVEV (reference sequence). The ends lost 5 bases at V and 7 bases at J; junction bases unmatched: 13. CDR3 DNA sequence: TGTGCCAGCAGTCTTTCTGGACAGGGGCGATGGCATACGCAGTATTTT. This encodes CASSLSGQGRWHTQYF.

This clonotype was counted only a few times. This rearrangement joins TRBV28 to TRBJ1-4; 7 bases are shared with TRBD1. Per germline, CDR1 MDHEN and CDR2 SYDVKM. This CDR3 region has 15 residues. V lost 6 bases to trimming and J lost 5 bases; unmatched junction nucleotides: 9. CDR3 loop: CASSLSGTANEKLFF. DNA of the CDR3: TGTGCCAGCAGCCTATCCGGGACAGCGAATGAAAAACTGTTTTTT.

This clonotype has a count of ten or more. CDR3 sequence: CAWSPASGRRTQYF. DNA for the CDR3: TGTGCCTGGAGCCCCGCTAGCGGGAGACGTACGCAGTATTTT. The V call is TRBV30, the J call TRBJ2-3; 10 bases are a match to TRBD2. Trimming at V came to 3 bases and at J to 8 bases, leaving 8 bases not matched to a gene. Germline values: CDR1 GTSNPN, CDR2 SVGIG (reference sequence). The CDR3 sequence is 14 residues long. Together with reference TRBV30 and TRBJ2-3, the CDR3 gives the full variable domain: SQTIHQWPATLVQPVGSPLSLECTVEGTSNPNLYWYRQAAGRGLQLLFYSVGIGQISSEVPQNLSASRPQDRQFILSSKKLLLSDSGFYLCAWSPASGRRTQYFGPGTRLTVL.

This clonotype has ten or more counts. This chain joins TRBV3-1 and TRBJ2-2; perhaps D is TRBD1 or TRBD2 (6 bases each). The CDR3 totals 15 residues. V was clipped by 7 bases and J by 0 bases, with 12 bases between them. Germline lookup yields CDR1 LGHDT and CDR2 YNNKEL (reference sequence). CDR3 residues: CASNRGGPNTGELFF. The DNA of the CDR3 is TGTGCCAGCAACCGAGGGGGGCCGAACACCGGGGAGCTGTTTTTT.

The chain joins TRBV7-2 to TRBJ1-2; 7 nucleotides agree with TRBD1. Trimming removed 4 bases from V and 6 bases from J; junction bases left unmatched: 11. The CDR3 length is 15 residues. Germline values: CDR1 SGHTA, CDR2 FQGNSA. CDR3 sequence: CASSSSPGQLDGYTF. CDR3 nucleotides: TGTGCCAGCAGCTCGTCACCGGGACAGTTAGATGGCTACACCTTC.

At least ten counts were recorded for this clonotype. Written as DNA, the CDR3 is TGCGCCAGCAGCCCTCCACAAATAGCGGGAAGGGGCACAGATACGCAGTATTTT. As protein: CASSPPQIAGRGTDTQYF. The chain employs TRBV5-1 and TRBJ2-3, with 8 bases fitting TRBD2. Losses at the gene ends were 4 bases for V and 1 base for J; bases not matched to a gene: 14. Germline V gives CDR1 SGHRS, CDR2 YFSETQ. The CDR3 length is 18 residues.

To note about this clonotype: A much larger clone lies a single base off, so this may be a read error. This sequence joins TRBV30 and TRBJ2-1; weak D call: TRBD2 (6 bases). Germline loops: CDR1 GTSNPN, CDR2 SVGIG (reference sequence). V dropped 8 bases and J dropped 9 bases, with 26 bases sitting between them. The CDR3 has 15 amino acids. CDR3 coding DNA: TGTGCCGCAACTACCGGGAGCACCGGGGGTTTTGAGCAGTTCTTC. It specifies CAATTGSTGGFEQFF. Based on the CDR3 plus reference TRBV30 and TRBJ2-1, the full variable domain is SQTIHQWPATLVQPVGSPLSLECTVEGTSNPNLYWYRQAAGRGLQLLFYSVGIGQISSEVPQNLSASRPQDRQFILSSKKLLLSDSGFYLCAATTGSTGGFEQFFGPGTRLTVL.

The table lists this clonotype with many counts. This chain uses TRBV7-2 with TRBJ2-1; TRBD2 matches 11 bases. V shed 4 bases, J shed 1 base, and the junction held 9 bases outside the gene matches. The CDR3 contains 18 residues. CDR1 is SGHTA and CDR2 is FQGNSA in the germline V gene. The CDR3 sequence: CASSSFSGRAGSYNEQFF. CDR3 nucleotides: TGTGCCAGCAGCTCCTTTAGCGGGAGGGCCGGTTCCTACAATGAGCAGTTCTTC.

This clonotype was seen at least ten times. This chain links TRBV5-5 with TRBJ2-7; 7 bases line up with TRBD2. CDR1 is SGHKS and CDR2 is YYEKEE in the germline V gene (reference sequence). V dropped 2 bases and J dropped 5; count of bases not matched to a gene: 4. This CDR3 has 13 residues. The CDR3: CASSFASGDEQYF. The CDR3 nucleotides read TGTGCCAGCAGCTTCGCTAGCGGAGACGAGCAGTACTTC.

This clonotype appeared many times. V is TRBV20-1 and J is TRBJ2-4; D is perhaps TRBD1 or TRBD2 (5 bases each). V dropped 2 bases and J dropped 0 bases, with 17 bases sitting between them. There are 17 residues in the CDR3. Looked up from germline, CDR1 is DFQATT and CDR2 is SNEGSKA (reference sequence). CDR3 sequence (DNA): TGCAGTGCTAGACGGGAAAAGGGGATACTAGCCAAAAACATTCAGTACTTC. This sequence encodes CSARREKGILAKNIQYF.

This clonotype was picked up many times. V is TRBV7-9 and J is TRBJ2-7; 9 bases match TRBD2. The CDR3 is 15 amino acids. Germline values: CDR1 SEHNR, CDR2 FQNEAQ (reference sequence). Trimming at V came to 8 bases and at J to 1 base, leaving 9 bases not matched to a gene. CDR3 nucleotide sequence: TGTGCCAGCGGAAAGACTAGCGGCCCTTCCTACGAGCAGTACTTC. It is translated as CASGKTSGPSYEQYF. The variable domain in full, completed from reference TRBV7-9 and TRBJ2-7, reads DTGVSQNPRHKITKRGQNVTFRCDPISEHNRLYWYRQTLGQGPEFLTYFQNEAQLEKSRLLSDRFSAERPKGSFSTLEIQRTEQGDSAMYLCASGKTSGPSYEQYFGPGTRLTVT.

This clonotype was observed at least ten times. V is TRBV20-1 and J is TRBJ1-2, with D perhaps matching TRBD1 (6 bases). CDR3 length: 13 residues. Trimming removed 0 bases from V and 7 bases from J, with 12 bases in between. CDR1 and CDR2 from the germline V gene are DFQATT and SNEGSKA (reference sequence). Written as DNA, the CDR3 is TGCAGTGCTAGAGACAGGGGAGCCTCTGGCTACACCTTC. Protein product: CSARDRGASGYTF.

This clonotype has a count of ten or more. The V gene is TRBV12-3 or TRBV12-4, the J gene TRBJ2-5; 13 bases fit TRBD2. The CDR3 contains 16 residues. Trimming took 8 bases from V and 8 from J; bases not matched to a gene: 14. In DNA, the CDR3 is TGTGCCAGCCGGGGGACTAGCGGGACAACAGGAGAAACCCAGTACTTC. Protein: CASRGTSGTTGETQYF.

Concerning this clonotype itself: A much larger clone lies one base from this, so it may be a read error. The V call is TRBV12-3 or TRBV12-4, the J call TRBJ2-2, with D possibly TRBD1 on 7 matching bases. This CDR3 contains 14 residues. Here the CDR3 DNA reads TGTGCCAGCAGTTCAGGGGGGAACACCGGGGGGCTGTTTTTT. It translates to CASSSGGNTGGLFF.

This chain joins TRBV7-9 and TRBJ1-6; 7 positions agree with TRBD1. Germline V gene data show CDR1 as SEHNR and CDR2 as FQNEAQ (reference sequence). The CDR3 totals 15 residues. Trimming at V came to 6 bases and at J to 7 bases, leaving 9 bases not matched to a gene. The CDR3 loop is CASRKTGPGNSPLHF. For the CDR3, the DNA is TGTGCCAGCAGGAAGACAGGGCCTGGGAATTCACCCCTCCACTTT.

The count of this clonotype is one. This could be a read error, since a much larger clone is one nucleotide away. The chain links TRBV6-1 to TRBJ2-3; 9 bases are shared with TRBD2. V shed 11 bases and J 3 bases; nucleotides not matched to a gene: 9. Germline V gene sequence: CDR1 MNHNS, CDR2 SASEGT. This CDR3 comprises 14 residues. CDR3 bases: TGTGCCTCCCTAGCGGGAAAGGCGACAGATACGCAGTATTTT. It codes for CASLAGKATDTQYF.

This clonotype came up many times. This chain joins TRBV30 and TRBJ1-1; 11 bases line up with TRBD1. Germline CDR1 is GTSNPN and CDR2 is SVGIG (reference sequence). This CDR3 has 15 residues. V trimming: 2 bases; J trimming: 1 base; junction bases outside the gene matches: 3. Here the CDR3 reads CAWSSGTGGNTEAFF. CDR3 coding DNA: TGTGCCTGGAGTTCCGGGACAGGGGGGAACACTGAAGCTTTCTTT.

This clonotype appeared many times. V gene TRBV3-1 combines with J gene TRBJ2-1; the D gene could be TRBD1 or TRBD2 (5 bases each). The germline V gene encodes CDR1 LGHDT and CDR2 YNNKEL (reference sequence). The ends were cut back, 4 bases at V and 4 bases at J, with 14 bases in the middle. This CDR3 has 15 residues. CDR3 loop: CASSRWDLRYNEQFF. DNA of the CDR3: TGTGCCAGCAGCCGTTGGGACCTAAGATACAATGAGCAGTTCTTC.